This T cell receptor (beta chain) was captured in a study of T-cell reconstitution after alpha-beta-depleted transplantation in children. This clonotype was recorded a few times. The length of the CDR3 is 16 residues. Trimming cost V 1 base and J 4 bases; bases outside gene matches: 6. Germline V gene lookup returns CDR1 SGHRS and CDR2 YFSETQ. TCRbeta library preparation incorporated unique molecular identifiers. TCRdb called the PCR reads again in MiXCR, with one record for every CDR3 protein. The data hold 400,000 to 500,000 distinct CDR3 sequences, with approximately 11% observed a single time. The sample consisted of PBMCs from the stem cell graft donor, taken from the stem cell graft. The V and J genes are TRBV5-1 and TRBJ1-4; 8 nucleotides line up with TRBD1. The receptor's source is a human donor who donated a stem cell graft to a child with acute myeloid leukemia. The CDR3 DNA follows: TGCGCCAGCAGCTTGAATCCACAGGGGGTTAATGAAAAACTGTTTTTT. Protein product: CASSLNPQGVNEKLFF.